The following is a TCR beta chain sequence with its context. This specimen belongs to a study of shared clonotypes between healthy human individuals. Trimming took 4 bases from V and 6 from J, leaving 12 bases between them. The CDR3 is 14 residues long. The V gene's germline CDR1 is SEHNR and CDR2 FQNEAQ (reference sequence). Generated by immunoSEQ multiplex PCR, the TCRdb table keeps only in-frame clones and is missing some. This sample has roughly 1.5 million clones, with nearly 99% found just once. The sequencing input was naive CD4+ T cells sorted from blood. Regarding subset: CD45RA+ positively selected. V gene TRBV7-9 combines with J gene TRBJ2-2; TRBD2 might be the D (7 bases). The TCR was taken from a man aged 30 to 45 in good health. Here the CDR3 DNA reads TGTGCCAGCAGCTCCCAGGGGAGGGCCGGGGAGCTGTTTTTT. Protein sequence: CASSSQGRAGELFF.